This TCR beta chain was sequenced for a study of T cells in Graves' hyperthyroidism and ophthalmopathy. Study-level findings and limits: Within blood appeared most thyroid clonotypes that had expanded above 0.001.

This clonotype has ten or more counts. Its target is not known. From germline, CDR1 is SNHLY and CDR2 FYNNEI. V was pared by 4 bases and J by 4 bases, with 13 bases between. This CDR3 comprises 14 residues. The investigators amplified TCR beta CDR3 regions from RNA transcripts. A set of HTBI primers served as the primers for a first-round RT-PCR of the TCR CDR3. TCRdb processed the multiplex PCR reads anew with MiXCR; each CDR3 protein has one entry. Of about 600,000 distinct CDR3 sequences listed, around 16% were seen once; the top ten hold about 3.5%. The sample was blood. The chain recombines TRBV2 with TRBJ1-1, with a tentative D call TRBD1 (5 bases). The sequence derives from a woman aged 40-49 years with Graves' ophthalmopathy. The CDR3 here is CASSAQGSGTEAFF. The DNA of the CDR3 is TGTGCCAGCAGTGCGCAGGGAAGCGGCACTGAAGCTTTCTTT.